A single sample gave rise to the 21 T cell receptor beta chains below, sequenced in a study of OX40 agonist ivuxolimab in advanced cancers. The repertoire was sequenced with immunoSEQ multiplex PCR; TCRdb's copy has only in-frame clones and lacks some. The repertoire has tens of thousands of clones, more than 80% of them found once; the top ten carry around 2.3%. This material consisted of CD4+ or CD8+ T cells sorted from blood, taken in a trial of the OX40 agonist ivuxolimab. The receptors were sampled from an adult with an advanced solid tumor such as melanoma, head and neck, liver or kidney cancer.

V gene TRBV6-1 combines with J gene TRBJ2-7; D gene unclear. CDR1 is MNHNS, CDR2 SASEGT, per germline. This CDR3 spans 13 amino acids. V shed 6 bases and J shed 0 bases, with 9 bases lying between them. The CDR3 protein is CASSNSYSYEQYF. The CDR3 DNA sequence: TGTGCCAGCAGCAACAGTTACTCCTACGAGCAGTACTTC.

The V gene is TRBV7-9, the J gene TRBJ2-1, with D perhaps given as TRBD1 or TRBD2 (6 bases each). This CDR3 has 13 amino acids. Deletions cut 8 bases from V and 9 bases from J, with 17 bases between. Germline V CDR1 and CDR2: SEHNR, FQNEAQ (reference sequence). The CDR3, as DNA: TGTGCCAGCGGTCGGGGGCCGGATGGTGAGCAGTTCTTC. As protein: CASGRGPDGEQFF.

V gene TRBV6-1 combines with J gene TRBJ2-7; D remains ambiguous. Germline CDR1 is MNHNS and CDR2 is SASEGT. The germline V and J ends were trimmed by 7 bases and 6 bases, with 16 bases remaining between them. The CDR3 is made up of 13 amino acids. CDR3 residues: CASTLDYWGEQYF. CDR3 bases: TGTGCCAGCACCTTAGATTATTGGGGCGAGCAGTACTTC.

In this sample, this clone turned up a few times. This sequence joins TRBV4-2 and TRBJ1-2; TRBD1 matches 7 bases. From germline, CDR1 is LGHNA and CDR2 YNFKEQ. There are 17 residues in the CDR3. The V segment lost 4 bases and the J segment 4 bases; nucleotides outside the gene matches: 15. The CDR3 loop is CASSPGTAEVLGYGYTF. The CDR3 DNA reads TGTGCCAGCAGCCCAGGGACAGCTGAAGTATTGGGCTATGGCTACACCTTC.

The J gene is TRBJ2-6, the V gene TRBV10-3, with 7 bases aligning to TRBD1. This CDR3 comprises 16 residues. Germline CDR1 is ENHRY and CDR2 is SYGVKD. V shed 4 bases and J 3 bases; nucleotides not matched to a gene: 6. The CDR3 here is CAISAGRGNGANVLTF. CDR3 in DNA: TGTGCCATCAGTGCTGGCAGGGGGAATGGGGCCAACGTCCTGACTTTC.

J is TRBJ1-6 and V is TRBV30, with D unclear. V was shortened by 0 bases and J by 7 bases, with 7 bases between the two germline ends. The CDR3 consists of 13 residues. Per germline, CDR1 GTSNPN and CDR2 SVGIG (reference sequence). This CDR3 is CAWSVDGNSPLHF. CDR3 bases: TGTGCCTGGAGTGTTGATGGGAATTCACCCCTCCACTTT. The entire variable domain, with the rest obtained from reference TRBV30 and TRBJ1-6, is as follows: SQTIHQWPATLVQPVGSPLSLECTVEGTSNPNLYWYRQAAGRGLQLLFYSVGIGQISSEVPQNLSASRPQDRQFILSSKKLLLSDSGFYLCAWSVDGNSPLHFGNGTRLTVT.

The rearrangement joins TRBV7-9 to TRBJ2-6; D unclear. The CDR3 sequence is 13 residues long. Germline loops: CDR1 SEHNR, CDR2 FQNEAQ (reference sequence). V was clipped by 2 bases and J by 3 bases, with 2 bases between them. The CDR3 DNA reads TGTGCCAGCAGCTTACTTGGGGCCAACGTCCTGACTTTC. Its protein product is CASSLLGANVLTF.

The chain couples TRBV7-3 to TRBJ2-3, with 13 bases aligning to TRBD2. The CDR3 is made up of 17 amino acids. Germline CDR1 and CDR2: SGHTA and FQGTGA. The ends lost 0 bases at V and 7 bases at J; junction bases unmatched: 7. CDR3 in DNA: TGTGCCAGCAGCTTAACGAGCACTAGCGGGGGGGCTTATACGCAGTATTTT. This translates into CASSLTSTSGGAYTQYF.

In DNA form, the CDR3 reads TGTGCCAGCAGTATCAGGGGGCAAGGTGAAAAACTGTTTTTT. Protein: CASSIRGQGEKLFF. The genes are TRBV6-5 and TRBJ1-4; 8 positions agree with TRBD1. The V gene's germline CDR1 is MNHEY and CDR2 SVGAGI. Trimming at V came to 5 bases and at J to 7 bases, leaving 6 bases not matched to a gene. The CDR3 has 14 residues.

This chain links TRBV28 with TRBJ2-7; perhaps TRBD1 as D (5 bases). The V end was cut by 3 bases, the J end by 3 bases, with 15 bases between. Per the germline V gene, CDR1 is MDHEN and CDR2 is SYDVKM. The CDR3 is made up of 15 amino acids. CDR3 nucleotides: TGTGCCAGCAGTTTGATCGGGCAGGGTCTCTACGAGCAGTACTTC. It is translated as CASSLIGQGLYEQYF. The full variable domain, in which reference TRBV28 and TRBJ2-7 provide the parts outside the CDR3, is DVKVTQSSRYLVKRTGEKVFLECVQDMDHENMFWYRQDPGLGLRLIYFSYDVKMKEKGDIPEGYSVSREKKERFSLILESASTNQTSMYLCASSLIGQGLYEQYFGPGTRLTVT.

The CDR3 reads CASSQPRTSGRQETQYF. As DNA, the CDR3 is TGTGCCAGCAGCCAGCCCCGGACTAGCGGGAGACAAGAGACCCAGTACTTC. The chain carries TRBV7-9 and TRBJ2-5, with 13 bases aligning to TRBD2. Germline V lookup: CDR1 SEHNR, CDR2 FQNEAQ (reference sequence). The CDR3 is 17 residues long. V dropped 5 bases and J dropped 2; count of bases not matched to a gene: 8.

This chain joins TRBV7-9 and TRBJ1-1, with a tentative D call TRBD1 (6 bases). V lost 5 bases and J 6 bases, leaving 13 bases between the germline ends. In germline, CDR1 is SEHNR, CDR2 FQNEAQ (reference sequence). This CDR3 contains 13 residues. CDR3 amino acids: CASSNREEAEAFF. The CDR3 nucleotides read TGTGCCAGCAGCAACAGGGAAGAGGCTGAAGCTTTCTTT.

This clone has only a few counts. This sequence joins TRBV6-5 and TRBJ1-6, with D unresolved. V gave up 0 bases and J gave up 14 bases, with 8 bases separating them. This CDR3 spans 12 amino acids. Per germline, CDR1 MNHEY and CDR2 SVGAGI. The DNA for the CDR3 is TGTGCCAGCAGTTACTCGAATGTTTCCCTCCACTTT. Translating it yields CASSYSNVSLHF.

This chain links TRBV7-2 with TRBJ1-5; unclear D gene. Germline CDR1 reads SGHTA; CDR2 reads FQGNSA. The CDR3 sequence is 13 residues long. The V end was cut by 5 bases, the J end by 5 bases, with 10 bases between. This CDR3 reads CASSAQIDQPQHF. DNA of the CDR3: TGTGCCAGCAGCGCCCAAATAGATCAGCCCCAGCATTTT.

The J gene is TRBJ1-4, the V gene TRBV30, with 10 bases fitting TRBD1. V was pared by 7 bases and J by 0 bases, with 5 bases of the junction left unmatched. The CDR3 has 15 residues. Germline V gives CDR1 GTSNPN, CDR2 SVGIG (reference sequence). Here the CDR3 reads CASSGTGATNEKLFF. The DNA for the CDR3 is TGTGCCTCCTCCGGGACAGGGGCAACTAATGAAAAACTGTTTTTT. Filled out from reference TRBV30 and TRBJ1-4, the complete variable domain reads SQTIHQWPATLVQPVGSPLSLECTVEGTSNPNLYWYRQAAGRGLQLLFYSVGIGQISSEVPQNLSASRPQDRQFILSSKKLLLSDSGFYLCASSGTGATNEKLFFGSGTQLSVL.

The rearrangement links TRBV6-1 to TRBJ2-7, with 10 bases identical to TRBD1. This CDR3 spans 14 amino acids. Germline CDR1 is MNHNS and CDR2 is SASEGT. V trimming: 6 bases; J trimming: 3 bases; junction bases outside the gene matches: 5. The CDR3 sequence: CASSVDRGDYEQYF. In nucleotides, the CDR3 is TGTGCCAGCAGCGTGGACAGGGGGGACTACGAGCAGTACTTC.

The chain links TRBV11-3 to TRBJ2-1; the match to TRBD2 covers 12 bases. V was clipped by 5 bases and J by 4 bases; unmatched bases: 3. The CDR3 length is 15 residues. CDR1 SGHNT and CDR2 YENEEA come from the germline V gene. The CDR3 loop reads CASSRGLAGYNEQFF. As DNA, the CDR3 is TGTGCCAGCAGCCGAGGACTAGCGGGATACAATGAGCAGTTCTTC.

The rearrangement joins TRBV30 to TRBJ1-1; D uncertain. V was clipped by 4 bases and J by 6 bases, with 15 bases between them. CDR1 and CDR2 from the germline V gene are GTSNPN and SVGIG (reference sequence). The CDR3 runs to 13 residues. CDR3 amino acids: CAWKKGRWPEAFF. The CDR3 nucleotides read TGTGCCTGGAAGAAGGGCAGATGGCCTGAAGCTTTCTTT. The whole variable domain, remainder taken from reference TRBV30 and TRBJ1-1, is SQTIHQWPATLVQPVGSPLSLECTVEGTSNPNLYWYRQAAGRGLQLLFYSVGIGQISSEVPQNLSASRPQDRQFILSSKKLLLSDSGFYLCAWKKGRWPEAFFGQGTRLTVV.

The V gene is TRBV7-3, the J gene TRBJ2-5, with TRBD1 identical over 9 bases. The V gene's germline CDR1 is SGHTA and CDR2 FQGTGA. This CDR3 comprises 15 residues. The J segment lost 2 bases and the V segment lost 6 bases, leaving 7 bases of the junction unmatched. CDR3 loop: CASSWGQGLQETQYF. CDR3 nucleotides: TGTGCCAGCAGTTGGGGACAGGGTTTACAAGAGACCCAGTACTTC.

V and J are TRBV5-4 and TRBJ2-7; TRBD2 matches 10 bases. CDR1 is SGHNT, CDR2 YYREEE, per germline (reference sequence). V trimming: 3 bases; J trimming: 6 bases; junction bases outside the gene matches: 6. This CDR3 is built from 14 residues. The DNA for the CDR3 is TGTGCCAGCAGCTGGGCAAGCGGGGGGGCCGAGCAGTACTTC. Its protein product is CASSWASGGAEQYF.

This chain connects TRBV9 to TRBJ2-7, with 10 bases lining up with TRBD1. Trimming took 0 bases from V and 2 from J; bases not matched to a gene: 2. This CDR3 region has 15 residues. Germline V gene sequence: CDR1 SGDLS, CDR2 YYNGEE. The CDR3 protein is CASSVAGTGAYEQYF. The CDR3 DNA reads TGTGCCAGCAGCGTAGCCGGGACAGGGGCCTACGAGCAGTACTTC.